This TCR beta chain was identified during a study of PD-1 blockade in classical Hodgkin lymphoma. From germline, CDR1 is SGHVS and CDR2 FNYEAQ. The CDR3 runs 16 residues. The V gene lost 5 bases and the J gene lost 4 bases, with 18 bases spanning the gap. All patients relapsed after autologous stem cell transplantation, and brentuximab vedotin exposure varied. Assay: immunoSEQ multiplex PCR; the TCRdb copy retains only in-frame clones and omits some. Seen here are about 24,000 clones, about 70% observed once, and the top ten hold approximately 3.3%. This receptor was identified in a human donor with classical Hodgkin lymphoma. This chain links TRBV7-6 with TRBJ1-3; D might be TRBD1 (6 bases). The specimen was peripheral blood mononuclear cells (PBMCs), collected at baseline. The CDR3 loop is CASSPADRRAGNTIYF. The CDR3 DNA follows: TGTGCCAGCAGCCCAGCCGACAGGAGGGCAGGAAACACCATATATTTT.